Included here is one T cell receptor (beta chain) sequence, with context. The antigen remains undetermined. The sample holds other DNA sequences that translate to the same CDR3. This sample is drawn from a study of shared clonotypes between healthy human individuals. The V and J ends lost 0 bases and 3 bases respectively, with 8 bases between them. Germline CDR1 and CDR2: MGHRA and YSYEKL. This CDR3 comprises 14 residues. Measured with immunoSEQ multiplex PCR; TCRdb has only the in-frame clones, and not every one. Of about 870,000 clones listed, about 91% are singletons. Study-level findings and limits: It was the non-shared clonotypes that had lower generation probabilities than clonotypes shared by all four donors. Few donors limited the genetic and exposure-history diversity represented. Only blood was sampled, and tissue TCR repertoires likely differ from blood ones.

Positive CCR7 selection of CD45RO-negative cells yielded the naive CD8 cells, and terminally differentiated effector memory CD45RA+ cells were excluded. All donors were Caucasian adults living in Nashville, Tennessee. The chain joins TRBV4-1 to TRBJ2-5; D remains ambiguous. The sequenced material came from naive CD8+ T cells sorted from blood. The TCR originated in a man between 25 and 39 years old in good health. CDR3 sequence reads: CASSQDPGEETQYF. The CDR3 DNA reads TGCGCCAGCAGCCAAGATCCTGGGGAAGAGACCCAGTACTTC.